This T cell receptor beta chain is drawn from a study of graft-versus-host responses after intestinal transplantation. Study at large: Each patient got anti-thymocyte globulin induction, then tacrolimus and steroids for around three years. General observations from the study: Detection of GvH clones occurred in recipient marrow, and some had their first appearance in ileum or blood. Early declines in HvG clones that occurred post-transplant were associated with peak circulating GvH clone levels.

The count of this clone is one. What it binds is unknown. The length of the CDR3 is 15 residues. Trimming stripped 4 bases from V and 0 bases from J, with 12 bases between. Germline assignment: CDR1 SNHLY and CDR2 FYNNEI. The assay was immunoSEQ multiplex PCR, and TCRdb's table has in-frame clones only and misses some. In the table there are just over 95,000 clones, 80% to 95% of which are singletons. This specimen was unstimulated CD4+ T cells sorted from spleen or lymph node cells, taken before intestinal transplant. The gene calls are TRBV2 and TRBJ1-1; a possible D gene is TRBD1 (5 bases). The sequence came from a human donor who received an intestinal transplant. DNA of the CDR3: TGTGCCAGCAGTGGGTGGAAGGGGATGAACACTGAAGCTTTCTTT. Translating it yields CASSGWKGMNTEAFF.